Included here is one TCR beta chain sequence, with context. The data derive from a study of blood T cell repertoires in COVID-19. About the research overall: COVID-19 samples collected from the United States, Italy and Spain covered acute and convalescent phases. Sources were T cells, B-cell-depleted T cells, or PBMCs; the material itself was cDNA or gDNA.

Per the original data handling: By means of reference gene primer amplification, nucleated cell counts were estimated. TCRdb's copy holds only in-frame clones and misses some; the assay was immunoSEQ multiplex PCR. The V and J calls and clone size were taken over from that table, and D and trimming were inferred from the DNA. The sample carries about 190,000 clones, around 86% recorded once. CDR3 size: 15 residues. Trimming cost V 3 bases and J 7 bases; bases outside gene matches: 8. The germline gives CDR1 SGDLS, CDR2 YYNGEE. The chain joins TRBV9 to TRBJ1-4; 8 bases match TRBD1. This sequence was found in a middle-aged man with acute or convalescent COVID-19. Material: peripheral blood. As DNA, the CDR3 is TGTGCCAGCAGCGCCCTGACAGGGGCTCGTGAAAAACTGTTTTTT. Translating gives CASSALTGAREKLFF.